This entry lists 21 T cell receptor beta chains sequenced from one sample in a study of blood T cell repertoires in COVID-19. Sequenced by immunoSEQ multiplex PCR; TCRdb stores in-frame clones only, minus some. The repertoire has fewer than 150,000 clones, 88% of them found once; the top ten carry 25% to 35%. Sequenced sample: peripheral blood. The receptors here all came from a human donor in a cohort sampled during active COVID-19.

This chain uses TRBV5-1 with TRBJ2-5; 7 positions match TRBD1. The germline V gene encodes CDR1 SGHRS and CDR2 YFSETQ. The CDR3 runs 16 residues. Trimming cost V 2 bases and J 5 bases; bases outside gene matches: 12. CDR3 DNA sequence: TGCGCCAGCAGCTTTGCCCTTTTACAGGGGTCGGAGACCCAGTACTTC. As protein: CASSFALLQGSETQYF. The full variable domain, completed using reference TRBV5-1 and TRBJ2-5, is KAGVTQTPRYLIKTRGQQVTLSCSPISGHRSVSWYQQTPGQGLQFLFEYFSETQRNKGNFPGRFSGRQFSNSRSEMNVSTLELGDSALYLCASSFALLQGSETQYFGPGTRLLVL.

The chain has TRBV19 and TRBJ1-1; weak D call: TRBD1 (6 bases). There are 13 residues in the CDR3. Per the germline V gene, CDR1 is LNHDA and CDR2 is SQIVND (reference sequence). V lost 8 bases to trimming and J lost 6 bases, with 16 bases between them. The CDR3: CASARTGRAEAFF. DNA of the CDR3: TGTGCCAGTGCTCGCACAGGGAGGGCTGAAGCTTTCTTT.

V and J are TRBV20-1 and TRBJ2-2; D is unresolved. This CDR3 region has 11 residues. Germline V lookup: CDR1 DFQATT, CDR2 SNEGSKA (reference sequence). The CDR3 DNA sequence: TGCAGCGCGATGGTTCACGGGGAGCTGTTTTTT. Its protein product is CSAMVHGELFF.

The rearrangement uses TRBV7-2 and TRBJ2-7, with 7 bases aligning to TRBD1. From germline, CDR1 is SGHTA and CDR2 FQGNSA. After removal of 8 bases from V and 3 bases from J, the junction contained 7 bases not matched to a gene. The CDR3 runs to 13 residues. The CDR3 spells CASGRDRIYEQYF. CDR3 nucleotide sequence: TGTGCCAGCGGTCGGGACAGAATCTACGAGCAGTACTTC.

This chain uses TRBV2 with TRBJ1-6, with D possibly matching TRBD1 (6 bases). In germline, CDR1 is SNHLY, CDR2 FYNNEI. V shed 6 bases and J shed 7 bases, with 16 bases lying between them. This CDR3 is built from 15 residues. The CDR3 nucleotides are TGTGCCAGCAGCGACCTCAGGGGCAGCAATTCACCCCTCCACTTT. It yields the protein CASSDLRGSNSPLHF.

The rearrangement links TRBV15 to TRBJ2-1; TRBD1 matches 10 bases. This CDR3 has 17 residues. Germline V lookup: CDR1 LNHNV, CDR2 YYDKDF (reference sequence). With V trimmed by 0 bases and J by 10 bases, 12 bases remained unmatched. CDR3 nucleotide sequence: TGTGCCACCAGCAGAGATCGAGGTGACAGGGGGCTTCAGGAGCAGTTCTTC. As protein: CATSRDRGDRGLQEQFF.

J is TRBJ2-7 and V is TRBV2; D may be TRBD1 (6 bases). The V and J ends lost 0 bases and 6 bases respectively, with 15 bases between them. There are 15 residues in the CDR3. Germline CDR1 and CDR2: SNHLY and FYNNEI. In nucleotides, the CDR3 is TGTGCCAGCAGTGAAGCCAGGCGGACAGTTCGCGAGCAGTACTTC. Amino acids: CASSEARRTVREQYF. Together with reference TRBV2 and TRBJ2-7, the CDR3 gives the full variable domain: EPEVTQTPSHQVTQMGQEVILRCVPISNHLYFYWYRQILGQKVEFLVSFYNNEISEKSEIFDDQFSVERPDGSNFTLKIRSTKLEDSAMYFCASSEARRTVREQYFGPGTRLTVT.

This clone was found once. This chain links TRBV19 with TRBJ1-2; D is unresolved. The V end lost 4 bases, the J end lost 4 bases, and 7 bases lay between the germline ends. Germline values: CDR1 LNHDA, CDR2 SQIVND (reference sequence). The length of the CDR3 is 12 residues. The CDR3 DNA sequence: TGTGCCAGTAGTACCGTGAGCTATGGCTACACCTTC. It yields the protein CASSTVSYGYTF.

This rearrangement joins TRBV3-1 (or the pseudogene TRBV3-2) to TRBJ2-2, with D possibly TRBD1 on 6 matching bases. The CDR3 is 16 amino acids. V dropped 4 bases and J dropped 6 bases, with 18 bases sitting between them. CDR1 is LGHDT, CDR2 YNNKEL, per germline (reference sequence). The CDR3 region has the DNA TGTGCCAGCAGCCTACCGGGACAAAAAGTGCCCGGGGAGCTGTTTTTT. Encoded protein: CASSLPGQKVPGELFF.

This clone is a singleton in its sample. V is TRBV6-1 and J is TRBJ1-1; D is possibly TRBD1 (6 bases). CDR1 is MNHNS, CDR2 SASEGT, per germline. This CDR3 has 14 residues. V dropped 1 base and J dropped 5 bases, with 11 bases sitting between them. CDR3 nucleotides: TGTGCCAGCAGTGAAGTGGGGGGGCGAACTGAAGCTTTCTTT. Translating it yields CASSEVGGRTEAFF.

This clone came up once. The chain links TRBV19 to TRBJ1-2; no firm D call. Trimming removed 4 bases from V and 2 bases from J, with 11 bases in between. The CDR3 runs to 14 residues. CDR1 and CDR2 (germline): LNHDA, SQIVND (reference sequence). CDR3 protein: CASSRGRTNYGYTF. CDR3 nucleotides: TGTGCCAGTAGTAGAGGGAGAACCAACTATGGCTACACCTTC.

CDR3 in amino acids: CASSLKARSGAVRETQYF. The CDR3 region has the DNA TGTGCCAGCAGTTTAAAAGCCCGCTCAGGGGCGGTGAGGGAGACCCAGTACTTC. The rearrangement links TRBV27 to TRBJ2-5, with D perhaps matching TRBD1 (6 bases). V gave up 2 bases and J gave up 5 bases, with 24 bases separating them. The CDR3 is 18 amino acids. Germline-derived CDR1 and CDR2 are MNHEY and SMNVEV (reference sequence).

This chain connects TRBV7-2 to TRBJ1-2; a possible D gene is TRBD1 (5 bases). Germline lookup yields CDR1 SGHTA and CDR2 FQGNSA. The V end was cut by 2 bases, the J end by 2 bases, with 12 bases between. CDR3 size: 15 residues. The CDR3 region has the DNA TGTGCCAGCAGCTTAAGCACGACAGAGAACTATGGCTACACCTTC. Translating it yields CASSLSTTENYGYTF.

V usage is TRBV6-2 or TRBV6-3 and J usage is TRBJ1-2; 9 nucleotides agree with TRBD1. There are 12 residues in the CDR3. V was pared by 6 bases and J by 9 bases, with 5 bases of the junction left unmatched. Germline values: CDR1 MNHEY, CDR2 SVGEGT. CDR3 DNA sequence: TGTGCCAGCAGCCGGACAGGGGCTAGCTACACCTTC. Encoded protein: CASSRTGASYTF.

The chain joins TRBV5-1 to TRBJ1-2; the match to TRBD1 covers 10 bases. With 3 bases clipped from V and 8 bases from J, the junction kept 10 bases outside the gene matches. This CDR3 comprises 15 residues. Per the germline V gene, CDR1 is SGHRS and CDR2 is YFSETQ. The CDR3 DNA is TGCGCCAGCAGCTCCCGGGACAGGGGAGGTCAGGGCTACACCTTC. Encoded protein: CASSSRDRGGQGYTF.

CDR3 amino acids: CATRGGTSGFKASGELFF. The CDR3, as DNA: TGTGCCACCAGGGGGGGGACTAGCGGGTTCAAGGCCTCCGGGGAGCTGTTTTTT. This sequence joins TRBV15 and TRBJ2-2, with 12 bases matching TRBD2. The germline V gene encodes CDR1 LNHNV and CDR2 YYDKDF (reference sequence). With 6 bases clipped from V and 6 bases from J, the junction kept 14 bases outside the gene matches. The CDR3 consists of 18 residues.

The chain has TRBV18 and TRBJ2-1, with 7 bases matching TRBD1. Germline assignment: CDR1 KGHSH and CDR2 LQKENI. Trimming removed 3 bases from V and 6 bases from J; junction bases left unmatched: 5. This CDR3 region has 14 residues. This CDR3 reads CASSPPGQSNEQFF. DNA of the CDR3: TGTGCCAGCTCACCCCCGGGACAGAGCAATGAGCAGTTCTTC.

The CDR3 loop is CASSQTSVGYEQYF. CDR3 DNA sequence: TGTGCCAGCAGCCAAACTAGTGTAGGCTACGAGCAGTACTTC. This chain uses TRBV11-3 with TRBJ2-7; possible D gene TRBD2, 5 bases. Germline V lookup: CDR1 SGHNT, CDR2 YENEEA. This CDR3 spans 14 amino acids. Trimming left V 5 bases short and J 3 bases short, with 14 bases between.

This clone was found once. This chain connects TRBV7-2 to TRBJ2-7; 7 bases fit TRBD2. CDR3 length equals 14 residues. Per germline, CDR1 SGHTA and CDR2 FQGNSA. V lost 0 bases and J lost 5; bases outside the gene matches: 4. The CDR3 region has the DNA TGTGCCAGCAGCTTAGCGGGGGGGATGGACGAGCAGTACTTC. Protein product: CASSLAGGMDEQYF.

This chain uses TRBV11-3 with TRBJ2-2, with D possibly TRBD1 on 6 matching bases. V gave up 6 bases and J gave up 5 bases, with 13 bases separating them. The CDR3 is 14 amino acids. Looked up from germline, CDR1 is SGHNT and CDR2 is YENEEA. For the CDR3, the DNA is TGTGCCAGCAGGAAGGCAGGGGTTACCGGGGAGCTGTTTTTT. It is translated as CASRKAGVTGELFF.

The chain links TRBV5-1 to TRBJ2-1; 8 bases align to TRBD2. J was trimmed by 5 bases and V by 0 bases; bases with no gene match: 4. Germline CDR1 SGHRS, CDR2 YFSETQ. There are 15 residues in the CDR3. The DNA for the CDR3 is TGCGCCAGCAGCTTGGGTAGCGGGGTCCACAATGAGCAGTTCTTC. Its translation is CASSLGSGVHNEQFF.